A single sample is the source of the 32 T cell receptor beta chains below, sequenced in a study of T-cell memory formation after mild COVID-19. TCRdb re-derived calls from the 5' RACE reads in MiXCR, one entry per CDR3 protein. Of fewer than 350,000 distinct CDR3 sequences in the sample, approximately 8.4% were seen once. Sequencing was done on a sample of PBMCs or a T cell subset sorted from them (not recorded which). Receptors were obtained from a man aged 18-30 years who had mild COVID-19 (a few samples of this study predate the infection). Cell type and time point are not known.

This clonotype has ten or more counts. The genes are TRBV5-1 and TRBJ2-3, with a possible D match to TRBD1 (6 bases). This CDR3 spans 15 amino acids. The germline CDR1 and CDR2 sequences are SGHRS and YFSETQ. Trimming pared 5 bases from V and 0 bases from J, leaving 13 bases between. Here the CDR3 DNA reads TGCGCCAGCAGTTCCGGACAGACTAGCACAGATACGCAGTATTTT. Its translation: CASSSGQTSTDTQYF.

The sample holds a few counts of this clonotype. This rearrangement joins TRBV12-3 or TRBV12-4 to TRBJ2-4, with D perhaps matching TRBD2 (5 bases). The length of the CDR3 is 18 residues. V shed 6 bases and J shed 0 bases, with 21 bases lying between them. The CDR3 nucleotides are TGTGCCAGCAGCTCCGGACTCCTCCAAGCCAGAGCCAAAAACATTCAGTACTTC. Its translation is CASSSGLLQARAKNIQYF.

This clonotype was seen only a few times. The V call is TRBV6-2 or TRBV6-3, the J call TRBJ2-5; 7 nucleotides match TRBD1. The CDR3 extends over 15 amino acids. V gave up 0 bases and J gave up 1 base; unmatched junction bases: 2. Germline V CDR1 and CDR2: MNHEY, SVGEGT. This CDR3 reads CASSYSGTAQETQYF. The DNA of the CDR3 is TGTGCCAGCAGTTACTCCGGGACAGCCCAAGAGACCCAGTACTTC.

The chain carries TRBV7-8 and TRBJ1-3; TRBD1 might be the D (5 bases). There are 17 residues in the CDR3. V dropped 4 bases and J dropped 4 bases, with 20 bases sitting between them. Germline CDR1 and CDR2: SGHVS and FQNEAQ. The CDR3 protein is CASSSGRDAVLGNTIYF. The CDR3 nucleotides are TGTGCCAGCAGCTCGGGACGGGACGCCGTATTAGGAAACACCATATATTTT.

The chain couples TRBV27 to TRBJ2-7; D is possibly TRBD1 (5 bases). Germline assignment: CDR1 MNHEY and CDR2 SMNVEV (reference sequence). The CDR3 consists of 15 residues. Trimming took 3 bases from V and 0 from J, leaving 12 bases between them. The CDR3 coding sequence is TGTGCCAGCAGTTTTCAGGGCAGGTTCTCCTACGAGCAGTACTTC. Protein product: CASSFQGRFSYEQYF.

The gene calls are TRBV5-1 and TRBJ1-6; D is unresolved. V dropped 2 bases and J dropped 5 bases, with 8 bases sitting between them. CDR3 length equals 14 residues. Germline lookup yields CDR1 SGHRS and CDR2 YFSETQ. The CDR3 loop is CASSFAGDNSPLHF. The CDR3 DNA reads as TGCGCCAGCAGCTTCGCAGGTGATAATTCACCCCTCCACTTT.

The rearrangement links TRBV5-1 to TRBJ2-3, with a weak D call TRBD2 (7 bases). CDR3 size: 14 residues. V shed 5 bases and J shed 4 bases, with 14 bases lying between them. Germline V CDR1 and CDR2: SGHRS, YFSETQ. CDR3 loop: CASSRRGGPDTQYF. CDR3 in DNA: TGCGCCAGCAGTAGGAGGGGGGGCCCAGATACGCAGTATTTT.

In its sample, this clonotype was seen a few times. The V and J genes are TRBV12-3 or TRBV12-4 and TRBJ1-1, with D possibly matching TRBD1 (6 bases). The CDR3 length is 13 residues. Trimming took off 3 bases at V and 10 bases at J, with 15 bases between the two ends. CDR3 protein: CASSFYRAVGAFF. The CDR3 region has the DNA TGTGCCAGCAGTTTCTACAGGGCGGTAGGAGCTTTCTTT.

The rearrangement uses TRBV20-1 and TRBJ2-1; D gene uncertain. The V and J ends lost 5 bases and 0 bases respectively, with 14 bases between them. The CDR3 has 15 residues. Germline-derived CDR1 and CDR2 are DFQATT and SNEGSKA (reference sequence). CDR3 protein: CSAVLAVSSYNEQFF. DNA of the CDR3: TGCAGTGCTGTATTAGCTGTCAGCTCCTACAATGAGCAGTTCTTC.

The V gene is TRBV6-5, the J gene TRBJ2-2; TRBD1 matches 9 bases. The V segment lost 2 bases and the J segment 3 bases; nucleotides outside the gene matches: 1. Germline CDR1 MNHEY, CDR2 SVGAGI. CDR3 length: 15 residues. The CDR3 DNA reads TGTGCCAGCAGTTACGGGGACAGGGACACCGGGGAGCTGTTTTTT. Protein: CASSYGDRDTGELFF.

This clonotype appeared a few times. The gene calls are TRBV20-1 and TRBJ1-5; 11 positions match TRBD1. This CDR3 has 17 amino acids. Germline V lookup: CDR1 DFQATT, CDR2 SNEGSKA (reference sequence). J gave up 3 bases and V 2 bases, and 9 bases lay outside the gene matches. CDR3 nucleotides: TGCAGTGCTAGAACGGAGGGACAGGGGGGTTCCAATCAGCCCCAGCATTTT. Encoded protein: CSARTEGQGGSNQPQHF.

This clonotype has ten or more counts. The DNA for the CDR3 is TGTGCCAGCAGCTTAGCGCGAGGTAAAGTAGCCTACGAGCAGTACTTC. It encodes CASSLARGKVAYEQYF. The chain is built from TRBV7-9 and TRBJ2-7, with no clear D. CDR3 size: 16 residues. Germline V gene sequence: CDR1 SEHNR, CDR2 FQNEAQ (reference sequence). The V and J ends lost 0 bases and 2 bases respectively, with 14 bases between them.

Ten or more counts support this clonotype. This rearrangement joins TRBV27 to TRBJ2-1, with a tentative D call TRBD2 (6 bases). Trimming shortened V by 6 bases and J by 0 bases, and 15 bases separated the two germline ends. Looked up from germline, CDR1 is MNHEY and CDR2 is SMNVEV (reference sequence). CDR3 size: 16 residues. The CDR3 nucleotides read TGTGCCAGCAGCTCCGGCGGGGAAAGCTCCTACAATGAGCAGTTCTTC. Its protein product is CASSSGGESSYNEQFF.

This clonotype was picked up a small number of times. This chain connects TRBV7-9 to TRBJ1-5; D ambiguous. Germline values: CDR1 SEHNR, CDR2 FQNEAQ (reference sequence). V was clipped by 3 bases and J by 5 bases, with 8 bases between them. The length of the CDR3 is 13 residues. The CDR3 DNA reads TGTGCCAGCAGCTTTGAGTCGGATCAGCCCCAGCATTTT. Encoded protein: CASSFESDQPQHF.

V and J are TRBV15 and TRBJ2-3, with no clear D. In germline, CDR1 is LNHNV, CDR2 YYDKDF (reference sequence). V lost 0 bases to trimming and J lost 6 bases, with 16 bases between them. The CDR3 covers 16 residues. CDR3 in DNA: TGTGCCACCAGCAGAGATCGAGGTTATAGTGTGGATACGCAGTATTTT. It yields the protein CATSRDRGYSVDTQYF.

This clonotype came up many times. The chain is built from TRBV7-3 and TRBJ2-3; D unresolved. This CDR3 region has 13 residues. The germline gives CDR1 SGHTA, CDR2 FQGTGA. Deletions cut 4 bases from V and 2 bases from J, with 7 bases between. The CDR3 here is CASSSRVTDTQYF. DNA for the CDR3: TGTGCCAGCAGCTCACGGGTCACAGATACGCAGTATTTT.

This clonotype has only a few counts. The J gene is TRBJ2-1, the V gene TRBV12-3 or TRBV12-4, with 9 bases lining up with TRBD2. This CDR3 region has 18 residues. V shed 0 bases, J shed 8 bases, and the junction held 14 bases outside the gene matches. The CDR3 sequence: CASSLAGAMRGGLYEQFF. DNA for the CDR3: TGTGCCAGCAGTTTAGCGGGCGCCATGCGGGGGGGCCTCTATGAGCAGTTCTTC.

This clonotype was counted ten times or more. The chain is built from TRBV7-3 and TRBJ2-1; perhaps TRBD2 as D (6 bases). CDR3 length: 19 amino acids. Germline V CDR1 and CDR2: SGHTA, FQGTGA. The V gene lost 5 bases and the J gene lost 0 bases, with 23 bases spanning the gap. The CDR3 DNA sequence: TGTGCCAGCAGCCATCTAAGAGACCCTTTGCGGGGCTCCTACAATGAGCAGTTCTTC. This codes for CASSHLRDPLRGSYNEQFF.

At least ten counts were recorded for this clonotype. The chain is built from TRBV24-1 and TRBJ2-3, with D perhaps TRBD2 (5 bases). The germline V and J ends were trimmed by 5 bases and 4 bases, with 15 bases remaining between them. Per germline, CDR1 KGHDR and CDR2 SFDVKD. This CDR3 is 15 amino acids long. The CDR3 loop reads CATSVGSQRADTQYF. CDR3 DNA sequence: TGTGCCACCAGTGTCGGTTCTCAGAGGGCAGATACGCAGTATTTT.

V gene TRBV20-1 combines with J gene TRBJ2-3; 9 bases match TRBD2. V trimming: 0 bases; J trimming: 5 bases; junction bases outside the gene matches: 6. Germline-derived CDR1 and CDR2 are DFQATT and SNEGSKA (reference sequence). The CDR3 runs to 15 residues. The CDR3 DNA sequence: TGCAGTGCTAGAGAGCTAGCGGGGACACGAGATACGCAGTATTTT. Translating gives CSARELAGTRDTQYF.

This clonotype appeared many times. CDR3 sequence reads: CASSYSSGQGESNQPQHF. The CDR3 DNA is TGTGCCAGCAGTTACTCGTCGGGGCAGGGGGAAAGCAATCAGCCCCAGCATTTT. The chain joins TRBV6-2 or TRBV6-3 to TRBJ1-5, with 7 bases lining up with TRBD1. This CDR3 contains 18 residues. V was pared by 0 bases and J by 1 base, with 9 bases of the junction left unmatched. Germline values: CDR1 MNHEY, CDR2 SVGEGT.

This clonotype was counted between two and nine times. This chain links TRBV5-4 with TRBJ2-1; D is perhaps TRBD1 or TRBD2 (5 bases each). Trimming left V 0 bases short and J 12 bases short, with 16 bases between. There are 14 residues in the CDR3. CDR1 is SGHNT, CDR2 YYREEE, per germline (reference sequence). The CDR3 nucleotides read TGTGCCAGCAGCTTGGAGTACGGGGCCCTGGGGCAGTTCTTC. Amino acid sequence: CASSLEYGALGQFF. Variable domain in full (rest from reference TRBV5-4 and TRBJ2-1): ETGVTQSPTHLIKTRGQQVTLRCSSQSGHNTVSWYQQALGQGPQFIFQYYREEENGRGNFPPRFSGLQFPNYSSELNVNALELDDSALYLCASSLEYGALGQFFGPGTRLTVL.

This clonotype has a handful of counts. V usage is TRBV7-8 and J usage is TRBJ2-5; a possible D gene is TRBD1 (5 bases). The germline gives CDR1 SGHVS, CDR2 FQNEAQ. CDR3 length: 15 amino acids. V was pared by 5 bases and J by 5 bases, with 18 bases between. The CDR3 DNA sequence: TGTGCCAGCAGCCCACTTAAGGGGAATTGGGAGACCCAGTACTTC. Amino acids: CASSPLKGNWETQYF.

This clonotype has a handful of counts. The chain combines TRBV7-2 with TRBJ2-1; D remains unclear. CDR1 and CDR2 from the germline V gene are SGHTA and FQGNSA. The CDR3 sequence is 14 residues long. V was pared by 1 base and J by 7 bases, with 11 bases between. CDR3 residues: CASSLESRENEQFF. DNA of the CDR3: TGTGCCAGCAGCTTAGAATCCAGAGAAAATGAGCAGTTCTTC.

This clonotype was detected only a few times. The rearrangement joins TRBV5-1 to TRBJ1-1; tentative D call: TRBD1 (6 bases). Germline values: CDR1 SGHRS, CDR2 YFSETQ. The CDR3 is 15 residues long. Trimming shortened V by 8 bases and J by 3 bases, and 20 bases separated the two germline ends. The CDR3 DNA follows: TGCGCCAGTGGGGCTGGGGGGGGCGCATACACTGAAGCTTTCTTT. Residues: CASGAGGGAYTEAFF.

In this sample, this clonotype turned up a few times. The J gene is TRBJ2-7, the V gene TRBV4-1; D possibly corresponds to TRBD2 (6 bases). The CDR3 length is 16 residues. Trimming pared 2 bases from V and 0 bases from J, leaving 14 bases between. Germline lookup yields CDR1 MGHRA and CDR2 YSYEKL. CDR3: CASSQSMGGSSYEQYF. CDR3 nucleotides: TGCGCCAGCAGCCAAAGTATGGGGGGAAGCTCCTACGAGCAGTACTTC.

The V and J genes are TRBV12-3 or TRBV12-4 and TRBJ2-7; tentatively, D is TRBD1 (5 bases). V lost 4 bases and J 2 bases, leaving 12 bases between the germline ends. The CDR3 extends over 14 amino acids. CDR3 amino acids: CASSSTDSTYEQYF. CDR3 nucleotides: TGTGCCAGCAGTTCTACAGACAGTACCTACGAGCAGTACTTC.

V gene TRBV12-3 or TRBV12-4 combines with J gene TRBJ2-1; D is unclear. The CDR3 spans 17 residues. The V and J ends lost 4 bases and 0 bases respectively, with 16 bases between them. The CDR3 DNA sequence: TGTGCCAGCAGTTCCAAGTCACCTAACTACTCCTACAATGAGCAGTTCTTC. It encodes CASSSKSPNYSYNEQFF.

This clonotype has more than one count but fewer than ten. J is TRBJ1-2 and V is TRBV7-9; D not certain. Germline CDR1 is SEHNR and CDR2 is FQNEAQ (reference sequence). The ends were cut back, 5 bases at V and 3 bases at J, with 22 bases in the middle. This CDR3 is 17 amino acids long. The CDR3 DNA reads as TGTGCCAGCAGCCGAAACACTCCCCGTGGGCGAGACTATGGCTACACCTTC. Protein sequence: CASSRNTPRGRDYGYTF.

The sample holds a few counts of this clonotype. The gene calls are TRBV20-1 and TRBJ1-2, with 9 bases identical to TRBD1. The J segment lost 0 bases and the V segment lost 1 base, leaving 6 bases of the junction unmatched. The CDR3 is 16 amino acids. The germline V gene has CDR1 DFQATT and CDR2 SNEGSKA (reference sequence). The DNA for the CDR3 is TGCAGTGCTAGAGGGACAGGGGCTGATTCTAACTATGGCTACACCTTC. Its translation: CSARGTGADSNYGYTF.

This clonotype was seen a few times. The chain's CDR3 is CASSPRTGKLFF. The CDR3 nucleotides are TGTGCCAGCAGCCCCCGGACAGGGAAACTGTTTTTT. The chain couples TRBV3-1 to TRBJ1-4, with 8 positions matching TRBD1. V was pared by 4 bases and J by 11 bases, with 3 bases of the junction left unmatched. Germline V gene sequence: CDR1 LGHDT, CDR2 YNNKEL (reference sequence). The CDR3 is 12 residues long.

The rearrangement joins TRBV7-9 to TRBJ2-7, with D uncertain. The CDR3 is 14 residues long. Trimming removed 6 bases at V and 2 bases at J, with 14 bases between. The germline V gene has CDR1 SEHNR and CDR2 FQNEAQ (reference sequence). The CDR3 sequence is CASRPNPGAYEQYV. Here the CDR3 DNA reads TGTGCCAGCAGACCCAACCCAGGAGCCTACGAGCAGTACGTC.